Listed below are T cell receptor beta chains from one sample, sequenced in a study of T cell repertoires in cytomegalovirus infection. From the reads, TCRdb called clonotypes with MiXCR, one entry per CDR3 protein. Among fewer than 250,000 distinct CDR3 sequences listed, approximately 22% were seen once. Source material: CD8+ T cells from PBMCs. The receptors were sampled from a human donor in good health (CMV status not recorded). Some clones in this sample may be carry-over from other donors' samples. The CDR3 runs from the conserved cysteine through the conserved F or W. The order of the fields is V gene, D gene, CDR3 length, clone size, J gene, CDR3 protein, CDR3 DNA. The D gene is left open where the match is weak. Rows give clone size only sometimes, using once, few, many, or a class for an expanded clone.

TRBV29-1	TRBD2	13	NA	TRBJ2-1	CSVGGTSHNEQFF	TGCAGCGTGGGGGGGACTAGCCACAATGAGCAGTTCTTC
TRBV7-9	NA	15	many	TRBJ2-1	CASSSGTLSYNEQFF	TGTGCCAGCAGCTCGGGGACACTATCCTACAATGAGCAGTTCTTC
TRBV12-3/TRBV12-4	TRBD2	15	few	TRBJ2-3	CASSHSGAHTDTQYF	TGTGCCAGCAGTCATAGCGGGGCCCACACAGATACGCAGTATTTT
TRBV7-9	NA	13	few	TRBJ2-3	CASSRLSTDTQYF	TGTGCCAGCAGCCGCCTCTCCACAGATACGCAGTATTTT
TRBV12-3/TRBV12-4	TRBD2	16	many	TRBJ2-1	CASSLLSGGANNEQFF	TGTGCCAGCAGTTTGTTGAGCGGGGGGGCCAACAATGAGCAGTTCTTC
TRBV5-5	TRBD1	14	NA	TRBJ2-3	CASCPGQGRDTQYF	TGTGCCAGCTGCCCGGGACAGGGACGTGATACGCAGTATTTT
TRBV4-1	NA	17	NA	TRBJ2-7	CASSQDGREQRSYEQYF	TGCGCCAGCAGCCAAGATGGACGGGAACAGCGATCCTACGAGCAGTACTTC
TRBV5-4	NA	15	few	TRBJ1-2	CASSFYLTPSYGYTF	TGTGCCAGCAGCTTTTATTTGACCCCCAGCTATGGCTACACCTTC
TRBV29-1	TRBD1	15	NA	TRBJ2-1	CSVELHNRGINEQFF	TGCAGCGTTGAACTCCACAACAGGGGCATCAATGAGCAGTTCTTC
TRBV5-1	TRBD1	15	NA	TRBJ1-1	CASSLTGTGTDLAFF	TGCGCCAGCAGCTTGACTGGGACAGGGACAGACTTGGCTTTCTTT
TRBV7-9	NA	12	NA	TRBJ1-4	CASSAYSEKLFF	TGTGCCAGCAGCGCATACAGTGAGAAACTGTTTTTT
TRBV7-9	NA	11	few	TRBJ2-1	CATGAANEQFF	TGTGCCACCGGCGCCGCCAATGAGCAGTTCTTC
TRBV7-9	TRBD2	11	many	TRBJ2-1	CASSTGLEQFF	TGTGCCAGCAGCACGGGACTAGAGCAGTTCTTC
TRBV10-3	NA	13	NA	TRBJ2-7	CAISETNLYEQYF	TGTGCCATCAGTGAGACGAATCTCTACGAGCAGTACTTC
TRBV7-2	NA	13	few	TRBJ2-3	CASSLRRTDTQYF	TGTGCCAGCAGCTTAAGGCGCACAGATACGCAGTATTTT
TRBV29-1	TRBD2	14	once	TRBJ2-5	CSVETSRYQETQYF	TGCAGCGTTGAGACTAGCCGCTACCAAGAGACCCAGTACTTC
TRBV4-1	NA	13	few	TRBJ2-1	CASSQGLSNEQFF	TGCGCCAGCAGCCAAGGACTTTCCAATGAGCAGTTCTTC
TRBV6-6	TRBD1	16	NA	TRBJ2-7	CASSYTGTGGADEQYF	TGTGCCAGCAGTTACACCGGGACAGGGGGCGCCGACGAGCAGTACTTC
TRBV29-1	NA	15	few	TRBJ2-5	CSVRTTVGRQETQYF	TGCAGCGTCCGAACCACCGTGGGGCGGCAAGAGACCCAGTACTTC
TRBV28	NA	15	NA	TRBJ1-5	CASSPNGPGNQPQHF	TGTGCCAGCAGCCCCAATGGGCCTGGAAATCAGCCCCAGCATTTT
TRBV28	NA	15	few	TRBJ1-5	CASSPLQGSNQPQHF	TGTGCCAGCAGCCCTTTACAGGGTAGCAATCAGCCCCAGCATTTT
TRBV12-3/TRBV12-4	NA	16	NA	TRBJ2-3	CASSRQKTRSPDTQYF	TGTGCCAGCAGTCGACAGAAGACGAGGAGCCCAGATACGCAGTATTTT
TRBV11-2	TRBD2	15	NA	TRBJ2-5	CASSFWRGAQETQYF	TGTGCCAGCAGCTTTTGGCGGGGGGCCCAAGAGACCCAGTACTTC
TRBV7-6	TRBD1	15	NA	TRBJ2-7	CASSQLTGPRGEQYF	TGTGCCAGCAGCCAACTGACAGGGCCACGAGGTGAGCAGTACTTC
TRBV12-3/TRBV12-4	NA	12	many	TRBJ2-1	CASTTEGYEQFF	TGTGCCAGCACCACGGAGGGGTACGAGCAGTTCTTC
TRBV7-9	NA	14	many	TRBJ1-5	CASSSPEGNQPQHF	TGTGCCAGCAGCTCCCCGGAGGGCAATCAGCCCCAGCATTTT
TRBV7-9	NA	14	NA	TRBJ2-1	CASSENIGLGEQFF	TGTGCCAGCAGCGAAAACATTGGTCTGGGTGAGCAGTTCTTC
TRBV6-2/TRBV6-3	NA	14	NA	TRBJ1-1	CASSYLGHNLEAFF	TGTGCCAGCAGTTACCTAGGACACAACTTGGAAGCTTTCTTT
TRBV11-2	NA	13	few	TRBJ2-2	CASEEVGAGELFF	TGTGCCAGCGAGGAAGTGGGCGCCGGGGAGCTGTTTTTT
TRBV7-2	TRBD1	17	few	TRBJ1-5	CASSPLGGTGINQPQHF	TGTGCCAGCAGCCCCCTCGGGGGGACAGGGATCAATCAGCCCCAGCATTTT
TRBV10-3	NA	14	NA	TRBJ1-1	CAISESRGLTEAFF	TGTGCCATCAGTGAGTCCCGGGGGCTCACTGAAGCTTTCTTT
TRBV28	NA	15	NA	TRBJ1-1	CASSAWTARDTEAFF	TGTGCCAGCAGTGCGTGGACAGCCCGGGACACTGAAGCTTTCTTT
TRBV29-1	NA	14	NA	TRBJ1-3	CSVPDKSSGNTIYF	TGCAGCGTTCCCGACAAGAGCTCTGGAAACACCATATATTTT
TRBV20-1	TRBD1	16	few	TRBJ2-1	CSARELDPGQPNEQFF	TGCAGTGCTAGAGAGCTAGACCCGGGACAGCCTAATGAGCAGTTCTTC
TRBV11-2	NA	13	many	TRBJ2-7	CASSLTLPYEQYF	TGTGCCAGCAGCTTAACACTCCCCTACGAGCAGTACTTC
TRBV28	NA	15	NA	TRBJ2-1	CASSLARGVDNEQFF	TGTGCCAGCAGTTTGGCCAGGGGGGTAGACAATGAGCAGTTCTTC
TRBV4-1	NA	14	few	TRBJ2-7	CASSGGLGTHEQYF	TGCGCCAGCAGCGGGGGACTCGGCACTCACGAGCAGTACTTC
TRBV27	TRBD1	13	many	TRBJ2-4	CASSLDRGNIQYF	TGTGCCAGCAGTTTAGACAGGGGGAACATTCAGTACTTC
TRBV4-1	NA	16	NA	TRBJ2-7	CASSQLTGGIEYEQYF	TGCGCCAGCAGCCAGCTGACAGGAGGGATTGAGTACGAGCAGTACTTC
TRBV28	NA	11	few	TRBJ2-7	CASRGGSEQYF	TGTGCCAGCAGGGGGGGAAGCGAGCAGTACTTC
TRBV10-2	TRBD1	13	NA	TRBJ2-5	CASSRQGTETQYF	TGCGCCAGCAGTCGACAGGGGACGGAGACCCAGTACTTC
TRBV5-6	NA	14	few	TRBJ1-2	CASSSSEGTYGYTF	TGTGCCAGCAGCTCATCGGAAGGGACGTATGGCTACACCTTC
TRBV25-1	TRBD1	14	NA	TRBJ1-2	CASSEWGQPEGYTF	TGTGCCAGCAGTGAATGGGGACAGCCCGAGGGCTACACCTTC
TRBV14	NA	15	few	TRBJ2-5	CASSQEGQDQETQYF	TGTGCCAGCAGCCAAGAGGGGCAGGACCAAGAGACCCAGTACTTC
TRBV14	TRBD1	15	few	TRBJ1-2	CASSQGTGLGYGYTF	TGTGCCAGCAGCCAAGGGACAGGCCTAGGCTATGGCTACACCTTC
TRBV20-1	TRBD1	15	NA	TRBJ1-1	CSARDRDRGRAEAFF	TGCAGTGCTAGAGATCGGGACAGGGGTAGGGCTGAAGCTTTCTTT
TRBV29-1	TRBD1	13	NA	TRBJ1-1	CSVEDKGATEAFF	TGCAGCGTTGAAGATAAGGGGGCCACTGAAGCTTTCTTT
TRBV10-3	NA	13	NA	TRBJ1-4	CAISEEDTRKMFF	TGTGCCATCAGTGAGGAGGACACCCGGAAGATGTTTTTT
TRBV10-3	NA	13	few	TRBJ2-7	CAISERQSYEQYF	TGTGCCATCAGTGAGCGGCAGTCCTACGAGCAGTACTTC
TRBV7-2	NA	16	many	TRBJ2-7	CASSREPSPYLDEQYF	TGTGCCAGCAGTCGGGAGCCTAGTCCTTATTTGGACGAGCAGTACTTC
TRBV28	TRBD1	15	NA	TRBJ2-7	CASSPGTGNAYEQYF	TGTGCCAGCAGTCCAGGGACAGGGAACGCCTACGAGCAGTACTTC
TRBV19	NA	15	NA	TRBJ1-5	CASSTPSTEYQPQHF	TGTGCCAGTAGTACCCCCTCGACAGAATATCAGCCCCAGCATTTT